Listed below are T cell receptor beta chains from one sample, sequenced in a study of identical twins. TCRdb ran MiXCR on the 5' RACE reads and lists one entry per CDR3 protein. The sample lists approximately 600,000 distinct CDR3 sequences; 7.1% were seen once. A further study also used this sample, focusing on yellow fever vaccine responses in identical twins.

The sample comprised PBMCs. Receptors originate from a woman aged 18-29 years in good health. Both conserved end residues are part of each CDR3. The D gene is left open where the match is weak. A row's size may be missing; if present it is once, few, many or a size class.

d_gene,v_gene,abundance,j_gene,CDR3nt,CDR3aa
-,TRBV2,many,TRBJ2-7,TGTGCCAGCAGTGTCGGAGACTACGAGCAGTACTTC,CASSVGDYEQYF
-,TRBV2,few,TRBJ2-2,TGTGCCAGCATCCACGCGAACACCGGGGAGCTGTTTTTT,CASIHANTGELFF
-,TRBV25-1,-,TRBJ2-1,TGTGCCAGCAGTGAATTGGGTAGAAACGCCAATGAGCAGTTCTTC,CASSELGRNANEQFF
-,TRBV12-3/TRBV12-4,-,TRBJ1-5,TGTGCCAGCAGTTTAGCACCCTATCAGCCCCAGCATTTT,CASSLAPYQPQHF
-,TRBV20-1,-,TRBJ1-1,TGCAGTGCTAGACCGGGAGGAATGAACACTGAAGCTTTCTTT,CSARPGGMNTEAFF
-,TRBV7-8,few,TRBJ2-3,TGTGCCAGCAGCCCTAGGGATCCTCCCAGGGGGGGCGGTGGCACAGATACGCAGTATTTT,CASSPRDPPRGGGGTDTQYF
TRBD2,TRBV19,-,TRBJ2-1,TGTGCCAGTAGCCAACTAGCGGGAATCCACAATGAGCAGTTCTTC,CASSQLAGIHNEQFF
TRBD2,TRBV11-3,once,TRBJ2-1,TGTGCCAGCAGCTTAGTTAGGGGGATTAGCGGGGCCCCCCGCCCCCCCAGGTACAATGAGCAGTTCTTC,CASSLVRGISGAPRPPRYNEQFF
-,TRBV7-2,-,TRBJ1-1,TGTGCCAGCATCTTAGCATGGGCCGCGGGAGTCACTGAAGCTTTCTTT,CASILAWAAGVTEAFF
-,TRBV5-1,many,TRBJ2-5,TGCGCCAGCAGCTTGGGCAGGGACGGAGAGACCCAGTACTTC,CASSLGRDGETQYF
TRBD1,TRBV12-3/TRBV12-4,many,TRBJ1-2,TGTGCCAGCAGTTTCAGGCAGGGGGCTGCTAGGTATGGCTACACCTTC,CASSFRQGAARYGYTF
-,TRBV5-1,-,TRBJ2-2,TGCGCCAGCAGCTTGGCTCTCACCACGAACACCGGGGAGCTGTTTTTT,CASSLALTTNTGELFF
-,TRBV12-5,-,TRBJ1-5,TGTGCTAGTGGTTTGTCAGGAAGCAATCAGCCCCAGCATTTT,CASGLSGSNQPQHF
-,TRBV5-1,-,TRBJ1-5,TGCGCCAGCAGCGCCGGGGGGGCTATCAATCAGCCCCAGCATTTT,CASSAGGAINQPQHF
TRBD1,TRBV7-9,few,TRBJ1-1,TGTGCCAGCAGCGACAGGGGTCCTGAAGCTTTCTTT,CASSDRGPEAFF
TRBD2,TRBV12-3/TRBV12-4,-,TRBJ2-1,TGTGCCAGCAGTTTCGGGACTAGCGGGGGGGCTTCCTACAATGAGCAGTTCTTC,CASSFGTSGGASYNEQFF
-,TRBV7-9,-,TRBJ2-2,TGTGCCAGCAGGTCCCAACAAGACACCGGGGAGCTGTTTTTT,CASRSQQDTGELFF
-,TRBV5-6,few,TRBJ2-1,TGTGCCAGCAGCTTGTTGGGTGGGGGCCGTCTGTATGAGCAGTTCTTC,CASSLLGGGRLYEQFF
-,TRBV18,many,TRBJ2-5,TGTGCCAGCTCACCACAGGGGACGTACCAAGAGACCCAGTACTTC,CASSPQGTYQETQYF
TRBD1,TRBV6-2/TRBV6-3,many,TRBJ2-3,TGTGCCAGCAGTTCTCCGGACAGGGTAACAGATACGCAGTATTTT,CASSSPDRVTDTQYF
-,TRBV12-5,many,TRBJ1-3,TGTGCTAGTGGCTGGACGGTAGCTGGCACCATATATTTT,CASGWTVAGTIYF
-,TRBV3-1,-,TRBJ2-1,TGTGCCAGCAGCCAATCCTACGTCCTTGAGCAGTTCTTC,CASSQSYVLEQFF
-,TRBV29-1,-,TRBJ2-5,TGCAGCGCCCGAAGTGGGACATTAGAGTCGACCCAGTACTTC,CSARSGTLESTQYF
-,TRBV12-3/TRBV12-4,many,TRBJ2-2,TGTGCCAGCAGTTTCGAGCGTGTCATCGCGAACACCGGGGAGCTGTTTTTT,CASSFERVIANTGELFF
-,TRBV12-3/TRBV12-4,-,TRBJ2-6,TGTGCCAGCACCCTCGCGGGTGCTGGGGCCAACGTCCTGACTTTC,CASTLAGAGANVLTF
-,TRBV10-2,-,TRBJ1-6,TGCGCCAGCCGGGAGGGATGGAATTCACCCCTCCACTTT,CASREGWNSPLHF
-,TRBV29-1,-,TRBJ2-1,TGCAGCGTTAGGGTCGGTGAGCAGTTCTTC,CSVRVGEQFF
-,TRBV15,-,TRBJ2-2,TGTGCCACCAGCAGTTCTCGGACCGGGGAGCTGTTTTTT,CATSSSRTGELFF
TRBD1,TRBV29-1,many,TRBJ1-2,TGCAGCGTTGTGGACAGGGGCGATGGCTACACCTTC,CSVVDRGDGYTF
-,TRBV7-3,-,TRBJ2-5,TGTGCCAGCAGCTTAACGTCCCAGACGGGAGTGAGGGAGACCCAGTACTTC,CASSLTSQTGVRETQYF
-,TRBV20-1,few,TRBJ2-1,TGCAGTGCCGACTATCCCTCCTACAATGAGCAGTTCTTC,CSADYPSYNEQFF
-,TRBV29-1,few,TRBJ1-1,TGCAGCGTTGTGGGCCAAGGGTACACTGAAGCTTTCTTT,CSVVGQGYTEAFF
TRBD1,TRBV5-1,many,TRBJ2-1,TGCGCCAGCAGCCGTCGGACGGGACAGGGAATAACGAGCTCCTACAATGAGCAGTTCTTC,CASSRRTGQGITSSYNEQFF
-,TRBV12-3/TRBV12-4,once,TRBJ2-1,TGTGCCAGCAGCCCCGGCAGGGGCGGCTACAATGAGCAGTTCTTC,CASSPGRGGYNEQFF
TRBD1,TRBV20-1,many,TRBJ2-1,TGCAGTGCCGTCCACCGGGACAGGGGGTACAATGAGCAGTTCTTC,CSAVHRDRGYNEQFF
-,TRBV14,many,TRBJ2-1,TGTGCCAGCAGCCAGGGTTTGGGGCGTGAGCAGTTCTTC,CASSQGLGREQFF
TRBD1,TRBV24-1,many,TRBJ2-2,TGTGCCACCAGTGGAACCGGACAGGGGACCCTGAACACCGGGGAGCTGTTTTTT,CATSGTGQGTLNTGELFF
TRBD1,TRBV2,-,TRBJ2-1,TGTGCCAGCAGTATTCAGGGACAGATAACCTACAATGAGCAGTTCTTC,CASSIQGQITYNEQFF
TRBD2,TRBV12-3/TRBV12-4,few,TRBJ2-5,TGTGCCAGCAGCCCCGGGGCGACTAGCCTTCAAGAGACCCAGTACTTC,CASSPGATSLQETQYF
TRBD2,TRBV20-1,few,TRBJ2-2,TGCAGTGCTAGAGTAGCGGGAGCACATGGCGGGGAGCTGTTTTTT,CSARVAGAHGGELFF
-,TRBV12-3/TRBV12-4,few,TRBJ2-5,TGTGCCAGCAGTTTAGTCGGACAAACAGAGACCCAGTACTTC,CASSLVGQTETQYF
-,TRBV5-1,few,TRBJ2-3,TGCGCCAGCAGGAAAGAGCAGGGAGGAGATACGCAGTATTTT,CASRKEQGGDTQYF
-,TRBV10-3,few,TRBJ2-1,TGTGCCATCAGTCTGTCCCGTACAAGCTCCTACAATGAGCAGTTCTTC,CAISLSRTSSYNEQFF
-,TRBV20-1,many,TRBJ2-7,TGCAGTGCTAGCCCGGACACAAGTGCTTGGCAGTACTTC,CSASPDTSAWQYF
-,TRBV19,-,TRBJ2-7,TGTGCCAGTAGTATCCGGGCCACCTTCCACGAGCAGTACTTC,CASSIRATFHEQYF
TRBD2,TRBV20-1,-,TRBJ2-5,TGCAGTGCTAACCCCCTAGCGGGAGGATCAGAGACCCAGTACTTC,CSANPLAGGSETQYF
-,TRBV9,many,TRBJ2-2,TGTGCCAGCAGCGTAGATTCCAGGCCCCCCGGGGAGCTGTTTTTT,CASSVDSRPPGELFF
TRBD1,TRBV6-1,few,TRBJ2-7,TGTGCCAGCAGTGAGGGACAGGGGGCCTACGAGCAGTACTTC,CASSEGQGAYEQYF
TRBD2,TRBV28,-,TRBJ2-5,TGTGCCAGCAGTTTATGGGGGGCTAGCGGGGGGAGACCAGAAGAGACCCAGTACTTC,CASSLWGASGGRPEETQYF
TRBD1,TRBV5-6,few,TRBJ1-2,TGTGCCAGCAGCTCCCCTGGGACAGGGGGCTTGGGCTACACCTTC,CASSSPGTGGLGYTF
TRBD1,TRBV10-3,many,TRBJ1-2,TGTGCCATCAGTGACCCGACAGGGTCCTATGGCTACACCTTC,CAISDPTGSYGYTF
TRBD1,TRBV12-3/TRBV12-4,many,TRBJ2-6,TGTGCCAGCAGCCTTAAACTGGGGACAGGGACACTCTCTGGGGCCAACGTCCTGACTTTC,CASSLKLGTGTLSGANVLTF
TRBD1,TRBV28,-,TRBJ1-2,TGTGCCAGCAGGCTGCAGGGGGCAAAGAACTATGGCTACACCTTC,CASRLQGAKNYGYTF
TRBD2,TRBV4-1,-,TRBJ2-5,TGCGCCAGCAGCCAAGGGAGCGGGGGGGCCCGTGCGACCCAGTACTTC,CASSQGSGGARATQYF
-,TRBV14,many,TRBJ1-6,TGTGCCAGCGCACGACAGGCATCCTCACCCCTCCACTTT,CASARQASSPLHF
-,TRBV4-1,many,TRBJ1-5,TGCGCCAGCAGCCAAGCGCTCCAGGGTCATCAGCCCCAGCATTTT,CASSQALQGHQPQHF